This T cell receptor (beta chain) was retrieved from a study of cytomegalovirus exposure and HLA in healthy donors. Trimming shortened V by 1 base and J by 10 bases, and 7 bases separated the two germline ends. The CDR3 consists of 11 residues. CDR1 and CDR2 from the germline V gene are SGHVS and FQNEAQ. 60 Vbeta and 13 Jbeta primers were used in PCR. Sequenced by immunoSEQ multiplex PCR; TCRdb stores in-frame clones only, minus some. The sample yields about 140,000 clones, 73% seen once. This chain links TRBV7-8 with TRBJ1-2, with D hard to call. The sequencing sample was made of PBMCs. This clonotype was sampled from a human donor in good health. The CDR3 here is CASSLGRIYTF. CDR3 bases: TGTGCCAGCAGCTTAGGGCGGATCTACACCTTC.